Listed below are T cell receptor beta chains from one sample, sequenced in a study of T cell responses to AZD1222 COVID-19 vaccine. The repertoire was sequenced with immunoSEQ multiplex PCR; TCRdb's copy has only in-frame clones and lacks some. The sample has 150,000 or so clones. Material: peripheral blood. The receptors were gathered from an adult in good health. Both conserved end residues are part of each CDR3. A D gene is named only where the DNA matches it firmly.

TRBV2,TRBJ1-2,14,TRBD1,CASSKDGDSYGYTF,TGTGCCAGCAGCAAAGATGGGGACAGCTATGGCTACACCTTC
TRBV7-2,TRBJ2-1,16,TRBD2,CASSRARTSGDNEQFF,TGTGCCAGCAGCCGGGCCCGGACTAGCGGAGACAATGAGCAGTTCTTC
TRBV5-1,TRBJ1-1,15,NA,CASSLARTANTEAFF,TGCGCCAGCAGCTTGGCTCGGACAGCGAACACTGAAGCTTTCTTT
TRBV7-8,TRBJ2-1,15,NA,CASRSDEVNYNEQFF,TGTGCCAGCAGGAGCGACGAGGTAAACTACAATGAGCAGTTCTTC
TRBV4-2,TRBJ1-5,16,TRBD1,CASSQTDRGSNQPQHF,TGTGCCAGCAGCCAAACGGACAGGGGGAGCAATCAGCCCCAGCATTTT
TRBV5-5,TRBJ2-3,16,TRBD1,CASSLGRDRDTDTQYF,TGTGCCAGCAGCTTGGGCCGGGACAGAGACACAGATACGCAGTATTTT
TRBV5-4,TRBJ1-1,15,NA,CASSPAGYANTEAFF,TGTGCCAGCAGCCCTGCCGGTTACGCGAACACTGAAGCTTTCTTT
TRBV6-5,TRBJ2-2,14,NA,CASSYDRNTGELFF,TGTGCCAGCAGTTACGACAGGAACACCGGGGAGCTGTTTTTT
TRBV10-2,TRBJ1-1,13,NA,CASTAGANTEAFF,TGCGCCAGCACCGCCGGCGCAAACACTGAAGCTTTCTTT
TRBV27,TRBJ2-1,13,NA,CASSTGIYNEQFF,TGTGCCAGCAGTACCGGGATTTACAATGAGCAGTTCTTC
TRBV15,TRBJ1-5,14,NA,CATSSGRGNQPQHF,TGTGCCACCAGCAGCGGGAGAGGGAATCAGCCCCAGCATTTT
TRBV6-5,TRBJ1-5,14,TRBD1,CASGFQGAGQPQHF,TGTGCCAGCGGATTTCAGGGGGCAGGTCAGCCCCAGCATTTT
TRBV4-1,TRBJ1-1,15,NA,CATRGRGSENTEAFF,TGCGCCACGAGGGGTCGAGGGTCCGAGAACACTGAAGCTTTCTTT
TRBV6-2/TRBV6-3,TRBJ1-1,14,NA,CASSKLGVRGEAFF,TGTGCCAGCAGTAAGTTGGGGGTAAGGGGTGAAGCTTTCTTT
TRBV6-2/TRBV6-3,TRBJ1-2,12,NA,CASSPLLYGYTF,TGTGCCAGCAGTCCCTTACTCTATGGCTACACCTTC
TRBV2,TRBJ1-2,13,NA,CASGTAAIVGYTF,TGTGCCAGCGGTACCGCCGCTATCGTGGGCTACACCTTC
TRBV25-1,TRBJ1-2,15,NA,CASRDGGGSLDGYTF,TGTGCCAGCAGAGACGGGGGAGGGTCTCTGGATGGCTACACCTTC
TRBV7-9,TRBJ2-3,13,TRBD2,CASSPGRADTQYF,TGTGCCAGCAGCCCCGGGAGGGCAGATACGCAGTATTTT
TRBV4-2,TRBJ2-7,15,NA,CASSQDEAGAYEQYF,TGTGCCAGCAGCCAAGATGAGGCAGGAGCCTACGAGCAGTACTTC
TRBV19,TRBJ2-3,15,TRBD1,CASSRTGEETDTQYF,TGTGCCAGTAGTAGGACAGGGGAAGAGACAGATACGCAGTATTTT
TRBV12-5,TRBJ2-2,15,TRBD1,CASGTETGGTGELFF,TGTGCTAGTGGTACGGAGACAGGGGGCACCGGGGAGCTGTTTTTT
TRBV7-2,TRBJ1-3,14,NA,CASSLEYTGNTIYF,TGTGCCAGCAGCTTAGAGTACACTGGAAACACCATATATTTT
TRBV6-2/TRBV6-3,TRBJ2-3,14,NA,CASSYPSTEDTQYF,TGTGCCAGCAGTTACCCATCGACAGAAGATACGCAGTATTTT
TRBV4-2,TRBJ1-1,14,TRBD1,CASSQGQGGRRAFF,TGTGCCAGCAGCCAAGGACAGGGGGGTCGCAGGGCTTTCTTT
TRBV9,TRBJ1-2,13,NA,CASSVESNYGYTF,TGTGCCAGCAGCGTAGAATCAAACTATGGCTACACCTTC
TRBV7-8,TRBJ1-2,15,NA,CASSLGDVVNYGYTF,TGTGCCAGCAGCTTAGGAGACGTCGTTAACTATGGCTACACCTTC
TRBV30,TRBJ1-2,18,TRBD1,CAWIILDRGSGTNYGYTF,TGTGCCTGGATCATCCTGGACAGGGGCTCGGGTACTAACTATGGCTACACCTTC
TRBV9,TRBJ2-6,15,NA,CASSAPPRGANVLTF,TGTGCCAGCAGCGCCCCTCCAAGAGGGGCCAACGTCCTGACTTTC
TRBV6-1,TRBJ2-5,14,NA,CASSESGGRETQYF,TGTGCCAGCAGTGAATCAGGGGGGCGGGAGACCCAGTACTTC
TRBV5-1,TRBJ1-2,12,NA,CASSSLGRGYTF,TGCGCCAGCAGCTCCCTGGGGCGGGGCTACACCTTC
TRBV27,TRBJ1-6,15,TRBD1,CATKPDRDFNSPLHF,TGTGCCACCAAACCAGACAGGGATTTTAATTCACCCCTCCACTTT
TRBV5-1,TRBJ1-1,14,NA,CASKMGETDTEAFF,TGCGCCAGCAAAATGGGAGAGACAGACACTGAAGCTTTCTTT